This T cell receptor beta chain was sequenced for a study of control samples from healthy donors and cancer patients. This CDR3 is built from 13 residues. Trimming took 8 bases from V and 7 from J, leaving 17 bases between them. The data were produced by immunoSEQ multiplex PCR, yet TCRdb's version contains in-frame clones alone and is incomplete. The data hold roughly 120,000 clones, with 88% observed a single time. The TCR sequence derives from a man aged 35-49 years in good health. The chain carries TRBV12-3 or TRBV12-4 and TRBJ1-1; tentative D call: TRBD1 (5 bases). The source material was blood. The CDR3 DNA is TGTGCCAGCCGGCGGGAGGGGAGGGGTGAAGCTTTCTTT. Translating gives CASRREGRGEAFF.